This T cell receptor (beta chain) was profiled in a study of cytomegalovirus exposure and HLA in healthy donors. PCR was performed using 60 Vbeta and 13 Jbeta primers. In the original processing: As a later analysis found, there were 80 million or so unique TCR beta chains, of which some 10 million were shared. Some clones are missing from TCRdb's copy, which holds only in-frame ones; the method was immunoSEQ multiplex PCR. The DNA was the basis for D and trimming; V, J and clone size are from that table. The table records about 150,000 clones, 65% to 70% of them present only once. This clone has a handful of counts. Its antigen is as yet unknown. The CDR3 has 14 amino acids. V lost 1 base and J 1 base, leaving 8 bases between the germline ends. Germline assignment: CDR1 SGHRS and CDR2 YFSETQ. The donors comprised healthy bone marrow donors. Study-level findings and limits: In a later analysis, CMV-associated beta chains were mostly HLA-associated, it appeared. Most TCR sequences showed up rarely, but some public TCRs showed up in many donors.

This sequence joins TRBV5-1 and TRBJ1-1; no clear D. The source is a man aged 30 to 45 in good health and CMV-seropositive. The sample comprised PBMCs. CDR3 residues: CASSLLSGNTEAFF. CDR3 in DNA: TGCGCCAGCAGCTTGCTTAGCGGGAACACTGAAGCTTTCTTT.